These 16 T cell receptor beta chains were all obtained from the same sample, sequenced in a study of blood T cell repertoires in COVID-19. Assay: immunoSEQ multiplex PCR; the TCRdb copy retains only in-frame clones and omits some. The repertoire has about 95,000 clones, roughly 76% of them found once; the top ten carry around 5%. The specimen sequenced was peripheral blood. The receptors stem from a man older than 75 with COVID-19, enrolled during active disease.

This rearrangement joins TRBV24-1 to TRBJ2-1; 8 positions match TRBD2. The germline CDR1 and CDR2 sequences are KGHDR and SFDVKD. This CDR3 contains 17 residues. J was trimmed by 0 bases and V by 3 bases; bases with no gene match: 6. This chain's CDR3 is CATSDPSGSSSYNEQFF. DNA of the CDR3: TGTGCCACCAGTGATCCTAGCGGGTCTAGCTCCTACAATGAGCAGTTCTTC.

The chain has TRBV7-2 and TRBJ2-5; weak D call: TRBD2 (6 bases). There are 15 residues in the CDR3. Trimming took 1 base from V and 5 from J, leaving 14 bases between them. Germline CDR1 SGHTA, CDR2 FQGNSA. CDR3 region: CASSLGWGGEETQYF. The DNA for the CDR3 is TGTGCCAGCAGCTTAGGGTGGGGCGGGGAGGAGACCCAGTACTTC.

This clone was seen once. The chain carries TRBV2 and TRBJ1-5, with 7 bases fitting TRBD1. The CDR3 runs 14 residues. With V trimmed by 6 bases and J by 4 bases, 6 bases remained unmatched. In germline, CDR1 is SNHLY, CDR2 FYNNEI. The CDR3 sequence is CASSPNRGNQPQHF. The CDR3 nucleotides read TGTGCCAGCAGCCCTAACAGGGGAAATCAGCCCCAGCATTTT.

This chain connects TRBV30 to TRBJ1-5; no definite D call. Trimming stripped 5 bases from V and 2 bases from J, with 7 bases between. CDR1 is GTSNPN and CDR2 is SVGIG in the germline V gene (reference sequence). This CDR3 contains 12 residues. The CDR3 spells CAWAGGNQPQHF. CDR3 bases: TGTGCCTGGGCAGGCGGCAATCAGCCCCAGCATTTT. Drawing the rest from reference TRBV30 and TRBJ1-5, the complete variable domain is SQTIHQWPATLVQPVGSPLSLECTVEGTSNPNLYWYRQAAGRGLQLLFYSVGIGQISSEVPQNLSASRPQDRQFILSSKKLLLSDSGFYLCAWAGGNQPQHFGDGTRLSIL.

J is TRBJ2-7 and V is TRBV11-2; 11 bases agree with TRBD1. V lost 5 bases, J lost 6 bases, and 9 bases stayed unmatched. In germline, CDR1 is SGHAT, CDR2 FQNNGV. This CDR3 contains 15 residues. CDR3: CASSPGTGTGGEQYF. The CDR3 DNA reads TGTGCCAGCAGCCCCGGCACCGGGACAGGGGGCGAGCAGTACTTC.

This chain connects TRBV2 to TRBJ2-4, with a weak D call TRBD2 (5 bases). Germline V CDR1 and CDR2: SNHLY, FYNNEI. V was trimmed by 4 bases and J by 1 base, leaving 11 bases between them. The CDR3 totals 15 residues. The CDR3: CASSGLGGAKNIQYF. DNA of the CDR3: TGTGCCAGCAGTGGCCTAGGCGGGGCCAAAAACATTCAGTACTTC.

The gene calls are TRBV6-5 and TRBJ1-2; possible D gene TRBD1, 5 bases. The germline V gene has CDR1 MNHEY and CDR2 SVGAGI. The V end was cut by 7 bases, the J end by 0 bases, with 15 bases between. The CDR3 length is 15 residues. DNA for the CDR3: TGTGCCAGCACCTCACCTCAGGGCTCTAACTATGGCTACACCTTC. Translation: CASTSPQGSNYGYTF.

The chain carries TRBV19 and TRBJ2-3; D not resolved. Trimming left V 3 bases short and J 3 bases short, with 10 bases between. Germline CDR1 reads LNHDA; CDR2 reads SQIVND (reference sequence). CDR3 length: 14 residues. The CDR3 sequence is CASSIVPRTDTQYF. The CDR3 nucleotides read TGTGCCAGTAGTATTGTCCCGCGGACAGATACGCAGTATTTT. The complete variable domain, with remaining parts taken from reference TRBV19 and TRBJ2-3, reads DGGITQSPKYLFRKEGQNVTLSCEQNLNHDAMYWYRQDPGQGLRLIYYSQIVNDFQKGDIAEGYSVSREKKESFPLTVTSAQKNPTAFYLCASSIVPRTDTQYFGPGTRLTVL.

Comment on this clone: The junction departs from germline at one end; a sequencing error may be responsible. The chain has TRBV19 and TRBJ1-3, with TRBD1 identical over 8 bases. The CDR3 loop spans 14 amino acids. Germline V gives CDR1 LNHDA, CDR2 SQIVND (reference sequence). This CDR3 is CASSVSGQGTNANF. The CDR3 DNA is TGTGCCAGTTCAGTCTCCGGACAGGGAACTAATGCGAATTTT. Full variable domain (remainder filled in from reference TRBV19 and TRBJ1-3): DGGITQSPKYLFRKEGQNVTLSCEQNLNHDAMYWYRQDPGQGLRLIYYSQIVNDFQKGDIAEGYSVSREKKESFPLTVTSAQKNPTAFYLCASSVSGQGTNANFGEGSWLTVV.

Comment on this clone: Relative to the germline gene, one junction end is altered; a read error may explain this. The rearrangement links TRBV18 to TRBJ2-1, with D perhaps TRBD2 (6 bases). Germline V gene data show CDR1 as KGHSH and CDR2 as LQKENI. The CDR3 is made up of 12 amino acids. The CDR3 DNA reads as TGTGCCAGCTCACAGGACTACGATGAGCAGTTCTTC. It specifies CASSQDYDEQFF.

The V call is TRBV6-5, the J call TRBJ2-7, with TRBD1 identical over 9 bases. The CDR3 sequence is 14 residues long. Germline V gene data show CDR1 as MNHEY and CDR2 as SVGAGI. After removal of 7 bases from V and 6 bases from J, the junction contained 10 bases not matched to a gene. The CDR3 protein is CASTISGTGSEQYF. CDR3 sequence (DNA): TGTGCCAGCACCATAAGCGGGACAGGGAGCGAGCAGTACTTC.

V usage is TRBV6-5 and J usage is TRBJ2-1; 9 nucleotides align to TRBD2. This CDR3 has 15 amino acids. The germline CDR1 and CDR2 sequences are MNHEY and SVGAGI. V trimming: 5 bases; J trimming: 7 bases; junction bases outside the gene matches: 9. As DNA, the CDR3 is TGTGCCAGCAGTCTAGCGGGAAGGCGTCGGAATGAGCAGTTCTTC. This gives the protein CASSLAGRRRNEQFF.

The chain employs TRBV14 and TRBJ1-6, with D possibly TRBD1 on 6 matching bases. This CDR3 comprises 16 residues. V lost 1 base, J lost 10 bases, and 17 bases lay in between. Germline V lookup: CDR1 SGHDN, CDR2 FVKESK. The CDR3: CASSQGLGRGSSPLHF. CDR3 sequence (DNA): TGTGCCAGCAGCCAAGGGTTGGGCAGGGGAAGCTCACCCCTCCACTTT.

The rearrangement links TRBV6-6 to TRBJ1-1; a weak D match, TRBD1 (5 bases). Trimming pared 7 bases from V and 1 base from J, leaving 13 bases between. Germline V lookup: CDR1 MNHNY, CDR2 SVGAGI (reference sequence). The CDR3 extends over 14 amino acids. The CDR3 region has the DNA TGTGCCAGCACCTACCGTCAGGGGAACACTGAAGCTTTCTTT. It is translated as CASTYRQGNTEAFF.

This clone was seen a handful of times. The J gene is TRBJ2-5, the V gene TRBV7-2; TRBD1 agrees at 8 bases. V shed 3 bases and J 1 base; nucleotides not matched to a gene: 4. CDR3 length: 15 residues. CDR1 is SGHTA and CDR2 is FQGNSA in the germline V gene. The CDR3 DNA reads as TGTGCCAGCAGCTTTGACAGGGGCCTCCAAGAGACCCAGTACTTC. This sequence encodes CASSFDRGLQETQYF. Full variable domain (rest looked up from reference TRBV7-2 and TRBJ2-5): GAGVSQSPSNKVTEKGKDVELRCDPISGHTALYWYRQSLGQGLEFLIYFQGNSAPDKSGLPSDRFSAERTGGSVSTLTIQRTQQEDSAVYLCASSFDRGLQETQYFGPGTRLLVL.

This rearrangement joins TRBV29-1 to TRBJ2-6; 11 bases are shared with TRBD1. The CDR3 loop spans 17 amino acids. Germline V gives CDR1 SQVTM, CDR2 ANQGSEA. The junction had 6 bases not matched to a gene; V was cut back by 2 bases and J by 3 bases. The CDR3 here is CSVETGQGVGGANVLTF. The DNA for the CDR3 is TGCAGCGTTGAAACGGGACAGGGGGTAGGTGGGGCCAACGTCCTGACTTTC. The full variable domain, with the rest looked up from reference TRBV29-1 and TRBJ2-6, is SAVISQKPSRDICQRGTSLTIQCQVDSQVTMMFWYRQQPGQSLTLIATANQGSEATYESGFVIDKFPISRPNLTFSTLTVSNMSPEDSSIYLCSVETGQGVGGANVLTFGAGSRLTVL.